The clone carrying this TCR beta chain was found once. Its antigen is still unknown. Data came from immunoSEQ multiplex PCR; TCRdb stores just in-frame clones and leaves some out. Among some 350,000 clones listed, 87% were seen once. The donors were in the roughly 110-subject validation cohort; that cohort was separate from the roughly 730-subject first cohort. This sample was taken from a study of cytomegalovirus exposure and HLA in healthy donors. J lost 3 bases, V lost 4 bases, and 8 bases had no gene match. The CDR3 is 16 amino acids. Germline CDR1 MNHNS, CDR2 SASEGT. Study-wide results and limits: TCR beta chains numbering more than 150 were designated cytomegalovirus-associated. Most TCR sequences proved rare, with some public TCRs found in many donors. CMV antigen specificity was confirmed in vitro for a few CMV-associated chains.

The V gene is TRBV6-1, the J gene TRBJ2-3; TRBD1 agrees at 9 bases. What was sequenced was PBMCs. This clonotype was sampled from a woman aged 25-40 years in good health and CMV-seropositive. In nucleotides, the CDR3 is TGTGCCAGCAGTGGGGAACAGGGGGCGAAGACAGATACGCAGTATTTT. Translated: CASSGEQGAKTDTQYF.